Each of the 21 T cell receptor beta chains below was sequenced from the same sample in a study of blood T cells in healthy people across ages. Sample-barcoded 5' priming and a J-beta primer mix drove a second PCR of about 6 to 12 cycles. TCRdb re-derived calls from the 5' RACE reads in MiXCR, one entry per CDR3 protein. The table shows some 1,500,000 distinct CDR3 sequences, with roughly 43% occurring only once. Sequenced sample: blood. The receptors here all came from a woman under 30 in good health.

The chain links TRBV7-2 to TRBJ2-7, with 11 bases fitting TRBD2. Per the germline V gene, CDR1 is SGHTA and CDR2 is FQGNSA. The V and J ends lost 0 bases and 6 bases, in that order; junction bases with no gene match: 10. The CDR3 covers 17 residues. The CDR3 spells CASSLAQGSGRAFEQYF. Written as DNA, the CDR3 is TGTGCCAGCAGCTTAGCTCAGGGTAGCGGGAGGGCGTTCGAGCAGTACTTC.

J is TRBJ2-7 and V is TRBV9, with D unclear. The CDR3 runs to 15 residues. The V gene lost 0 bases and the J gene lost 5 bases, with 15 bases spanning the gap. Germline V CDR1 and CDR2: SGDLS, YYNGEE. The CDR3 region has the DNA TGTGCCAGCAGCGTAGACGCGGCCCAGGCGGACGAGCAGTACTTC. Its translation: CASSVDAAQADEQYF.

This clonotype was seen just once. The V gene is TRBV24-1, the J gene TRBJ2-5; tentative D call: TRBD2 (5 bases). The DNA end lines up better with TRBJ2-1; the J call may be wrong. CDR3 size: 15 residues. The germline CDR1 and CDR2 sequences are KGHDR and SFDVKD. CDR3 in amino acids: CATSHRTSYQETQFF. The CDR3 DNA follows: TGTGCCACCAGTCACCGGACTTCGTACCAAGAGACCCAGTTCTTC.

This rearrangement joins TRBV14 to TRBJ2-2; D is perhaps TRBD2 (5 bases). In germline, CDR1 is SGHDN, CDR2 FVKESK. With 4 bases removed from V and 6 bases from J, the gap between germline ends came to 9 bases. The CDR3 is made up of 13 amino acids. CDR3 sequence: CASSLTDSGELFF. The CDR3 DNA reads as TGTGCCAGCAGCCTCACGGACTCCGGGGAGCTGTTTTTT.

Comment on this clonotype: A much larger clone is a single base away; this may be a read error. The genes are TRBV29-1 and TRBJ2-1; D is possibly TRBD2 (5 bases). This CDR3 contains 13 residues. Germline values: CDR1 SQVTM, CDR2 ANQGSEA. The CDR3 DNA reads TGCGGCGTTGAGGGTCGCTCCTACAATGAGCAGTTCTTC. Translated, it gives CGVEGRSYNEQFF.

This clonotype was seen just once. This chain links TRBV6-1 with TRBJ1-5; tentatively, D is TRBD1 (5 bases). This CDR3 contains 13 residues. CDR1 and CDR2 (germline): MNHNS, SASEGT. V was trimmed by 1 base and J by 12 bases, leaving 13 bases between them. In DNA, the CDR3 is TGTGCCAGCAGTGAAGTGTTCCGGGGGGTCCAGCATTTT. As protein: CASSEVFRGVQHF.

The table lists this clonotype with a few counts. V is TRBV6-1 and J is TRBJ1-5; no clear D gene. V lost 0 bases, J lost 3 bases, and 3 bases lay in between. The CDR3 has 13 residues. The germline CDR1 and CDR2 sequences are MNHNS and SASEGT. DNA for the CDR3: TGTGCCAGCAGTGAAGCATACAATCAGCCCCAGCATTTT. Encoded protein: CASSEAYNQPQHF.

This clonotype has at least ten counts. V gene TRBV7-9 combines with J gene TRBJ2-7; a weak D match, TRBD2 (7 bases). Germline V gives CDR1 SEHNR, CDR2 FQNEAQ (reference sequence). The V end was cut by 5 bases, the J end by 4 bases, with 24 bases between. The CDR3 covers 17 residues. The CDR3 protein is CASSLRTAGSPTYEQYF. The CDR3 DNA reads TGTGCCAGCAGCCTTCGGACAGCGGGGAGCCCGACGTACGAGCAGTACTTC.

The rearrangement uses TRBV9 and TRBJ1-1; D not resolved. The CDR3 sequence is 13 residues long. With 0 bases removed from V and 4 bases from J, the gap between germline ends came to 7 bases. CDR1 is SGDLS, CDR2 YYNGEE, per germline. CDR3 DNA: TGTGCCAGCAGCGTAGAGCCAAGCACTGAAGCTTTCTTT. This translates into CASSVEPSTEAFF.

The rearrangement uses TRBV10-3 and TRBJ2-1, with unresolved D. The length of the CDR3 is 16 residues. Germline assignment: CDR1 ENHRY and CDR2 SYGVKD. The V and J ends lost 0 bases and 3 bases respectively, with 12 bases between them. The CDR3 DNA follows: TGTGCCATCAGTGAGTCGAACGGGTTTTTCTACAATGAGCAGTTCTTC. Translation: CAISESNGFFYNEQFF.

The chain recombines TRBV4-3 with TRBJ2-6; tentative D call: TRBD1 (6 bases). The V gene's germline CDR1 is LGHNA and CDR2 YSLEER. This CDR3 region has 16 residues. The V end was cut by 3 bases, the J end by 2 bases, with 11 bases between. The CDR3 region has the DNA TGCGCCAGCAGCCAGGACAGTAGTCCTGGGGCCAACGTCCTGACTTTC. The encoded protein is CASSQDSSPGANVLTF.

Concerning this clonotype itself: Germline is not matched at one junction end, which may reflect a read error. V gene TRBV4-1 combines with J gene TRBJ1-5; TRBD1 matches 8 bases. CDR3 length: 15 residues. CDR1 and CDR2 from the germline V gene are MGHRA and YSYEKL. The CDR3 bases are TGCACCAGCAGCCGAGACAGGGGCGGCAATCAGCCCCAGCATTTT. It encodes CTSSRDRGGNQPQHF.

The CDR3 DNA reads as TGCGCCAGCAGCCAAGAATTACCCAACACAGATACGCAGTATTTT. Amino acids: CASSQELPNTDTQYF. The V gene is TRBV4-1, the J gene TRBJ2-3; no clear D gene. CDR3 length: 15 amino acids. V lost 0 bases and J 2 bases, leaving 9 bases between the germline ends. Germline loops: CDR1 MGHRA, CDR2 YSYEKL.

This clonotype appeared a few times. CDR3 sequence: CASSLLAGGDETQYF. DNA of the CDR3: TGTGCCAGCAGCTTGTTAGCGGGAGGCGATGAGACCCAGTACTTC. This chain connects TRBV11-2 to TRBJ2-5, with 10 bases that match TRBD2. Unmatched junction bases numbered 6, after V lost 3 bases and J lost 5 bases. Germline V gives CDR1 SGHAT, CDR2 FQNNGV. The CDR3 is made up of 15 amino acids. Drawing the rest from reference TRBV11-2 and TRBJ2-5, the complete variable domain is EAGVAQSPRYKIIEKRQSVAFWCNPISGHATLYWYQQILGQGPKLLIQFQNNGVVDDSQLPKDRFSAERLKGVDSTLKIQPAKLEDSAVYLCASSLLAGGDETQYFGPGTRLLVL.

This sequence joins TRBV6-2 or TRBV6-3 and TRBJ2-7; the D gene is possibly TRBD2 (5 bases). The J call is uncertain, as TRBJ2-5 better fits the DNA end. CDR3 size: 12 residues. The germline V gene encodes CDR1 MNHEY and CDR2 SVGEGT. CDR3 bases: TGTGCCAGCAAACTAGATCAAGAGACCCAGTACTTC. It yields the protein CASKLDQETQYF.

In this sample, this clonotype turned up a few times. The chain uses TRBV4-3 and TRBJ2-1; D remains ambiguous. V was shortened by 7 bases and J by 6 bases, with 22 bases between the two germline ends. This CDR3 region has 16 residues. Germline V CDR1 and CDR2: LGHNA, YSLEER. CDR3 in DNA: TGCGCCAGCACCCCTAGGATACAAGGACCGAGCAATGAGCAGTTCTTC. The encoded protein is CASTPRIQGPSNEQFF.

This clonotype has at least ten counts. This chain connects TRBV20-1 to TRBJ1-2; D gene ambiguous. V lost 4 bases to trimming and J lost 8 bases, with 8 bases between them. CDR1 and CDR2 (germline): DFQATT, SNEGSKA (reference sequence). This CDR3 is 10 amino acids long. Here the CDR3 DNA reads TGCAGTGCTAATTACCCCGGCTACACCTTC. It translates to CSANYPGYTF.

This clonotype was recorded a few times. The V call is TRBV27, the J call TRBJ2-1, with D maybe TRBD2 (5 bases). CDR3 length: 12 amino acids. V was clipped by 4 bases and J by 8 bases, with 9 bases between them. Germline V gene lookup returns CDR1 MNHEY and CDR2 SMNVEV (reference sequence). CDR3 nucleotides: TGTGCCAGCAGTTCAGCGGTCGATGAGCAGTTCTTC. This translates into CASSSAVDEQFF.

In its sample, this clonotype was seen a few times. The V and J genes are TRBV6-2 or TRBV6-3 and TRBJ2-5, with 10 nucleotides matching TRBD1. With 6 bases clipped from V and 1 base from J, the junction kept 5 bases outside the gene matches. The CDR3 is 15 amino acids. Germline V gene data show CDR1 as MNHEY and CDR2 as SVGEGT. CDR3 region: CASRRRDRGQETQYF. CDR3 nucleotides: TGTGCCAGCAGGCGCAGGGACAGGGGCCAAGAGACCCAGTACTTC.

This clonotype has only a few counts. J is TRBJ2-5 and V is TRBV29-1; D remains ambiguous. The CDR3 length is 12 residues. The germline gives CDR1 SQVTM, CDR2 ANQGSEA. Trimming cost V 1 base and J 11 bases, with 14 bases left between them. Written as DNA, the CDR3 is TGCAGCGTTGAAGGAAGTTGGGTTGAGCAGTACTTC. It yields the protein CSVEGSWVEQYF. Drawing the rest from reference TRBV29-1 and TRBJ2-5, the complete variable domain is SAVISQKPSRDICQRGTSLTIQCQVDSQVTMMFWYRQQPGQSLTLIATANQGSEATYESGFVIDKFPISRPNLTFSTLTVSNMSPEDSSIYLCSVEGSWVEQYFGPGTRLLVL.

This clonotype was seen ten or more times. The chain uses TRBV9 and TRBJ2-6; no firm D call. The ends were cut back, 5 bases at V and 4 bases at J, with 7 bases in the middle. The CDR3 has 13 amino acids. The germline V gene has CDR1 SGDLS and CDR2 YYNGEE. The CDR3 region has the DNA TGTGCCAGCAGTGTTTCCGGGGCCAACGTCCTGACTTTC. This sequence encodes CASSVSGANVLTF.